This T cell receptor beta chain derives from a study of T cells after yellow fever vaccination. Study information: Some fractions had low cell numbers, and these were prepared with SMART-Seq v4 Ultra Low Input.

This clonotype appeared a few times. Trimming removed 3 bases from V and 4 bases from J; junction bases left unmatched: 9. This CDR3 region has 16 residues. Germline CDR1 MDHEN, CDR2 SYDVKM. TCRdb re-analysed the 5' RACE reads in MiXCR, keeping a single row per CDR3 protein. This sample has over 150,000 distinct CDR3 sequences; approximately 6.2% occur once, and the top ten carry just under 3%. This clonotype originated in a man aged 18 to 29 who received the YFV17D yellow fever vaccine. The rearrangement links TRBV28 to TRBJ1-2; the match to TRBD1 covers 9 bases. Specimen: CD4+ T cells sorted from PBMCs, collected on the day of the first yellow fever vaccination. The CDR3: CASSFGDRAGSYGYTF. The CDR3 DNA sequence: TGTGCCAGCAGTTTCGGGGACAGGGCGGGCTCCTATGGCTACACCTTC.